These 12 T cell receptor beta chains share one sample of origin, sequenced in a study of Ad26.COV2.S vaccination and SARS-CoV-2 variants. Treatment of the sample: roughly 19 received Ad26.COV2.S at low or high dose, single or two shots; 5 received placebo; per-sample allocation not given. The investigators took samples on day 63 after the first vaccine or placebo injection. Clones were read by immunoSEQ multiplex PCR, and TCRdb kept only the in-frame ones, dropping some. Of 440,000 or so clones in the sample, nearly 90% were seen once. Sequences were derived from peripheral blood, sampled in a trial of Ad26.COV2.S vaccine versus placebo. Receptors were obtained from a person aged 18-65 years who received the Ad26.COV2.S COVID-19 vaccine or a placebo.

V gene TRBV2 combines with J gene TRBJ1-2; D might be TRBD1 (5 bases). V dropped 4 bases and J dropped 8 bases, with 17 bases sitting between them. Germline values: CDR1 SNHLY, CDR2 FYNNEI. The CDR3 is 14 residues long. The CDR3 reads CASSVAQGLGGYTF. CDR3 nucleotide sequence: TGTGCCAGCAGTGTGGCCCAGGGTCTCGGGGGCTACACCTTC.

The chain couples TRBV9 to TRBJ2-7; 9 bases agree with TRBD1. Trimming at V came to 3 bases and at J to 7 bases, leaving 5 bases not matched to a gene. The germline gives CDR1 SGDLS, CDR2 YYNGEE. This CDR3 is built from 13 residues. The CDR3 region is CASSDGTGKEQYF. CDR3 in DNA: TGTGCCAGCAGCGATGGGACAGGGAAAGAGCAGTACTTC.

This chain joins TRBV3-1 (or the pseudogene TRBV3-2) and TRBJ2-3; TRBD2 agrees at 7 bases. V lost 4 bases, J lost 5 bases, and 12 bases stayed unmatched. Germline CDR1 is LGHDT and CDR2 is YNNKEL (reference sequence). The CDR3 consists of 16 residues. The CDR3 DNA follows: TGTGCCAGCAGCCGCCTGGGGCGGGAGTTGATAGATACGCAGTATTTT. It translates to CASSRLGRELIDTQYF.

J is TRBJ2-1 and V is TRBV7-9; D unclear. V lost 4 bases and J lost 2, with 9 bases in between. There are 14 residues in the CDR3. Germline assignment: CDR1 SEHNR and CDR2 FQNEAQ (reference sequence). CDR3 nucleotide sequence: TGTGCCAGCAGCTCGACCCTCACCTACAATGAGCAGTTCTTC. Protein: CASSSTLTYNEQFF.

In nucleotides, the CDR3 is TGTGCCAGCAGCCATCCGCGGGGGAGCCAGACAGATACGCAGTATTTT. Encoded protein: CASSHPRGSQTDTQYF. The V and J genes are TRBV3-1 (or the pseudogene TRBV3-2) and TRBJ2-3; TRBD2 matches at 7 bases. This CDR3 is 16 amino acids long. In germline, CDR1 is LGHDT, CDR2 YNNKEL (reference sequence). Germline trimming cut 3 bases from V and 3 bases from J; bases unmatched to any gene: 9.

The chain joins TRBV6-2 or TRBV6-3 to TRBJ1-4; D is undetermined. The ends were cut back, 3 bases at V and 6 bases at J, with 14 bases in the middle. Germline-derived CDR1 and CDR2 are MNHEY and SVGEGT. CDR3 length equals 15 residues. CDR3 nucleotides: TGTGCCAGCAGTTATCGCCCGCATCGAGATGAAAAACTGTTTTTT. Translation gives CASSYRPHRDEKLFF.

This rearrangement joins TRBV7-9 to TRBJ1-3, with TRBD1 as a possible D gene (6 bases). The CDR3 contains 16 residues. V was cut by 1 base and J by 3 bases, with 13 bases left in between. In germline, CDR1 is SEHNR, CDR2 FQNEAQ (reference sequence). Here the CDR3 reads CASSLGQGLGGNTIYF. DNA for the CDR3: TGTGCCAGCAGCTTAGGCCAGGGGTTAGGTGGAAACACCATATATTTT.

The chain carries TRBV5-1 and TRBJ1-1; tentative D call: TRBD1 (5 bases). Germline lookup yields CDR1 SGHRS and CDR2 YFSETQ. The germline V and J ends were trimmed by 1 base and 11 bases, with 15 bases remaining between them. CDR3 size: 13 residues. DNA for the CDR3: TGCGCCAGCAGCTTGTATAGCGGCGGGGGGGCTTTCTTT. It specifies CASSLYSGGGAFF.

The chain recombines TRBV4-2 with TRBJ1-5, with 7 bases aligning to TRBD1. V was clipped by 2 bases and J by 2 bases; unmatched bases: 6. CDR3 length: 16 residues. Germline CDR1 reads LGHNA; CDR2 reads YNFKEQ. The CDR3 here is CASSQTLTGGNQPQHF. Written as DNA, the CDR3 is TGTGCCAGCAGCCAAACGCTAACAGGGGGCAATCAGCCCCAGCATTTT.

J is TRBJ2-5 and V is TRBV18, with TRBD2 identical over 7 bases. Germline loops: CDR1 KGHSH, CDR2 LQKENI. This CDR3 is built from 14 residues. J lost 2 bases, V lost 3 bases, and 3 bases had no gene match. CDR3 sequence reads: CASSPQGGQETQYF. Here the CDR3 DNA reads TGTGCCAGCTCACCCCAGGGAGGGCAAGAGACCCAGTACTTC. Full variable domain (rest looked up from reference TRBV18 and TRBJ2-5): NAGVMQNPRHLVRRRGQEARLRCSPMKGHSHVYWYRQLPEEGLKFMVYLQKENIIDESGMPKERFSAEFPKEGPSILRIQQVVRGDSAAYFCASSPQGGQETQYFGPGTRLLVL.

The rearrangement links TRBV27 to TRBJ1-4, with D maybe TRBD1 (6 bases). The CDR3 is made up of 15 amino acids. Germline V lookup: CDR1 MNHEY, CDR2 SMNVEV (reference sequence). The V end lost 5 bases, the J end lost 7 bases, and 17 bases lay between the germline ends. CDR3 nucleotides: TGTGCCAGCAGTGCGGGGGCTGGGGGGCTTGAAAAACTGTTTTTT. This translates into CASSAGAGGLEKLFF.

The chain combines TRBV2 with TRBJ2-5; no reliable D call. Germline V gene lookup returns CDR1 SNHLY and CDR2 FYNNEI. This CDR3 contains 11 residues. Trimming took 11 bases from V and 0 from J, leaving 7 bases between them. As DNA, the CDR3 is TGTGCCGGAAGGGACCAAGAGACCCAGTACTTC. Its translation is CAGRDQETQYF.